This entry lists 8 T cell receptor beta chains sequenced from one sample in a study of T cell responses to AZD1222 COVID-19 vaccine. Repertoires were generated with immunoSEQ multiplex PCR, while TCRdb's copy carries only in-frame clones and drops some. This repertoire shows some 150,000 clones, 92% found once; its top ten account for 2.5% to 3.5%. The input for sequencing was peripheral blood, taken 28 days after the second AZD1222 dose. All receptors derive from an adult who received the AZD1222 COVID-19 vaccine.

The chain couples TRBV7-6 to TRBJ2-3; 7 nucleotides match TRBD2. Germline CDR1 SGHVS, CDR2 FNYEAQ. V dropped 5 bases and J dropped 0; count of bases not matched to a gene: 8. The CDR3 is 16 residues long. CDR3 in DNA: TGTGCCAGCAGCCGAGGGCTAGCGGAGAGCACAGATACGCAGTATTTT. Translation gives CASSRGLAESTDTQYF.

The chain links TRBV24-1 to TRBJ2-1; possibly TRBD2 for D (5 bases). This CDR3 has 15 residues. V was shortened by 6 bases and J by 5 bases, with 16 bases between the two germline ends. CDR1 and CDR2 (germline): KGHDR, SFDVKD. For the CDR3, the DNA is TGTGCCACCAGTCCGGACTGGGAGAGGGACAATGAGCAGTTCTTC. Its translation: CATSPDWERDNEQFF.

The chain links TRBV12-3 or TRBV12-4 to TRBJ1-2; 8 bases map to TRBD1. V lost 7 bases to trimming and J lost 6 bases; unmatched junction nucleotides: 7. The CDR3 is 13 residues long. CDR3 region: CASNQDRANGYTF. The CDR3 nucleotides read TGTGCCAGCAATCAGGACAGGGCAAATGGCTACACCTTC.

This clone has only one observation. This sequence joins TRBV15 and TRBJ1-2; 8 nucleotides match TRBD1. Germline loops: CDR1 LNHNV, CDR2 YYDKDF (reference sequence). The CDR3 contains 14 residues. Trimming removed 4 bases from V and 8 bases from J; junction bases left unmatched: 9. CDR3 sequence: CATSKQQGGLGYTF. CDR3 sequence (DNA): TGTGCCACCAGCAAACAACAGGGGGGATTGGGCTACACCTTC.

The chain recombines TRBV6-5 with TRBJ2-7; the match to TRBD1 covers 10 bases. The germline CDR1 and CDR2 sequences are MNHEY and SVGAGI. The CDR3 contains 15 residues. The V and J ends lost 6 bases and 2 bases, in that order; junction bases with no gene match: 7. This chain's CDR3 is CASRPGTGVPYEQYF. Here the CDR3 DNA reads TGTGCCAGCAGACCAGGGACAGGGGTTCCCTACGAGCAGTACTTC.

This clone showed up just a few times. The V call is TRBV28, the J call TRBJ2-1; 8 bases match TRBD2. V dropped 5 bases and J dropped 5; count of bases not matched to a gene: 14. The CDR3 consists of 17 residues. In germline, CDR1 is MDHEN, CDR2 SYDVKM. CDR3 sequence: CASSPAGTRVPHNEQFF. In DNA, the CDR3 is TGTGCCAGCAGTCCCGCCGGGACTAGGGTCCCCCACAATGAGCAGTTCTTC.

V is TRBV4-3 and J is TRBJ1-4; D call uncertain. From germline, CDR1 is LGHNA and CDR2 YSLEER. The CDR3 runs to 14 residues. Trimming stripped 0 bases from V and 7 bases from J, with 9 bases between. The CDR3 region has the DNA TGCGCCAGCAGCCAAGAGCTGAGGGCTGAAAAACTGTTTTTT. This gives the protein CASSQELRAEKLFF.

The rearrangement uses TRBV2 and TRBJ1-1; weak D call: TRBD1 (5 bases). V was cut by 5 bases and J by 0 bases, with 13 bases left in between. Germline CDR1 and CDR2: SNHLY and FYNNEI. The CDR3 is made up of 15 amino acids. The CDR3 DNA reads TGTGCCAGCAGTCAAAGATGGGGGATGAACACTGAAGCTTTCTTT. It yields the protein CASSQRWGMNTEAFF.